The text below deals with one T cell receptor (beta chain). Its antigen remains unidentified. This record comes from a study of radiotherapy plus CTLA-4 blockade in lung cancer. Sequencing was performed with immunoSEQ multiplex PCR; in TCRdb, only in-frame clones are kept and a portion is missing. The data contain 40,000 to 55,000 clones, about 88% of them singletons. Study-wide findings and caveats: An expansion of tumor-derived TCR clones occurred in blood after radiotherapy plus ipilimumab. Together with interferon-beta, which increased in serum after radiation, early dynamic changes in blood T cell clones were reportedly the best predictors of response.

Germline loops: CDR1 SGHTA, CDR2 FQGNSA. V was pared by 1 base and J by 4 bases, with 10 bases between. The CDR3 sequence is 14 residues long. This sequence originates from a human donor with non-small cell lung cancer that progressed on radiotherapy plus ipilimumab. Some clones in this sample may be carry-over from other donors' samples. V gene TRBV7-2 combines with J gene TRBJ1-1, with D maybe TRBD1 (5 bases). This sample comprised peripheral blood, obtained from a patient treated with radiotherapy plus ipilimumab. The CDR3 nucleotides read TGTGCCAGCAGCTTAGGGGGGGAGGGCACTGAAGCTTTCTTT. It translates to CASSLGGEGTEAFF.